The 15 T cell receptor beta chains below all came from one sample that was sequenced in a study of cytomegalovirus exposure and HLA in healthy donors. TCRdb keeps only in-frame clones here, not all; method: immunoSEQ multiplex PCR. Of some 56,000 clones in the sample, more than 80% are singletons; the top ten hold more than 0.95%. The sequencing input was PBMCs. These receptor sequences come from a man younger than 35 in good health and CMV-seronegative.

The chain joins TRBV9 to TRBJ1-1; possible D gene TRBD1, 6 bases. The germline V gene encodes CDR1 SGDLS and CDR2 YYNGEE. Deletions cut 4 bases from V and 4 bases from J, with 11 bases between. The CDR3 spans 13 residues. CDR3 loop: CASSKGGGTEAFF. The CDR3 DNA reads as TGTGCCAGCAGCAAGGGGGGGGGCACTGAAGCTTTCTTT.

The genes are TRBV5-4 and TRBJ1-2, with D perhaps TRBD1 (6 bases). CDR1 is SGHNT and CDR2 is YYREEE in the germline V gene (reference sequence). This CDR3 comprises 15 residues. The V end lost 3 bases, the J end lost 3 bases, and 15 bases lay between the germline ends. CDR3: CASSSLQGPHYGYTF. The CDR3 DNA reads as TGTGCCAGCAGCTCTTTGCAGGGGCCACACTATGGCTACACCTTC.

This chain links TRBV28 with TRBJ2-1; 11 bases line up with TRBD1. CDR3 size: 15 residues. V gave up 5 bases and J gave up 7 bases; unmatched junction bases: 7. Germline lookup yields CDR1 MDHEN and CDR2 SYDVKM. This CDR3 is CASSPWTGGGNEQFF. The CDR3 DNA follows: TGTGCCAGCAGTCCCTGGACAGGGGGCGGGAATGAGCAGTTCTTC.

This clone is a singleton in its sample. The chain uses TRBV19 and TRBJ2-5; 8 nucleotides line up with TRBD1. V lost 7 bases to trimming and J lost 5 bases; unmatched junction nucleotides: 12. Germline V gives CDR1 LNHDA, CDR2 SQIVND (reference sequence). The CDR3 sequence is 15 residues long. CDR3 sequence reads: CASTHGGQGQETQYF. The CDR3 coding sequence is TGTGCCAGTACCCACGGCGGACAGGGCCAGGAGACCCAGTACTTC.

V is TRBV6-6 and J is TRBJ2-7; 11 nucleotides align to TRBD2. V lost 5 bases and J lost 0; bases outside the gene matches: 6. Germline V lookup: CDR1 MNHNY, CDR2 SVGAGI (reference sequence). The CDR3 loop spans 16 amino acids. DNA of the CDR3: TGTGCCAGCAGTACCAGACTAGCGGGACTCTCCTACGAGCAGTACTTC. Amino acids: CASSTRLAGLSYEQYF.

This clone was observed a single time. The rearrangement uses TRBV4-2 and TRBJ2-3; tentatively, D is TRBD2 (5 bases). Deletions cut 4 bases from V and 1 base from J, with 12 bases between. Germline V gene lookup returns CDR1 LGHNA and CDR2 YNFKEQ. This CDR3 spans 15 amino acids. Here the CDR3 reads CASSPEGGRTDTQYF. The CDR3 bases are TGTGCCAGCAGCCCAGAAGGCGGGCGCACAGATACGCAGTATTTT.

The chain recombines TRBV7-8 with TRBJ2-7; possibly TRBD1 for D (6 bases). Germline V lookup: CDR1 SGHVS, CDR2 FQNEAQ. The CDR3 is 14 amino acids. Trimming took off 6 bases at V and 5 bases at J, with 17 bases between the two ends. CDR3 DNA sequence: TGTGCCAGCAGTTTTGATACAGGGTTCAACGAGCAGTACTTC. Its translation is CASSFDTGFNEQYF.

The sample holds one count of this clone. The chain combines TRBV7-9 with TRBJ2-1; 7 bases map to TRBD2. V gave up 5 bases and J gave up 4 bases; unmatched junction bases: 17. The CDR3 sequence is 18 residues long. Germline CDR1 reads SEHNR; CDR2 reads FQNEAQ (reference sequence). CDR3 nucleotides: TGTGCCAGCAGCCCCCTTGCCCCCGGGGCTAGCGGATACAATGAGCAGTTCTTC. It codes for CASSPLAPGASGYNEQFF.

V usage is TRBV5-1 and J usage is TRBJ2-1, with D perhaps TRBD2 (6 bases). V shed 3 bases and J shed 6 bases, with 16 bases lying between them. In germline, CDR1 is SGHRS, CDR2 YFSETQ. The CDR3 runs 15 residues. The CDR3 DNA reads TGCGCCAGCAGCTCAGGACTACACGGGGGCAATGAGCAGTTCTTC. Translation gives CASSSGLHGGNEQFF.

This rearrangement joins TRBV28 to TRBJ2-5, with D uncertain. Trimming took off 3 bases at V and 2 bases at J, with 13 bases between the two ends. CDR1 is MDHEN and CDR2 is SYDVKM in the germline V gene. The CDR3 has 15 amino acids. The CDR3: CASSLVGLGQETQYF. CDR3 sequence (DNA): TGTGCCAGCAGTTTGGTGGGTCTAGGTCAAGAGACCCAGTACTTC.

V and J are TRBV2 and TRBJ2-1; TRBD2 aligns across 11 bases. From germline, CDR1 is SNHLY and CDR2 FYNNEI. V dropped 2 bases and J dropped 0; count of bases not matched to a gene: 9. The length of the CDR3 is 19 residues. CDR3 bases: TGTGCCAGCAGTGAAACCTCTAGCGGGAGGCAAAGCTCCTACAATGAGCAGTTCTTC. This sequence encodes CASSETSSGRQSSYNEQFF.

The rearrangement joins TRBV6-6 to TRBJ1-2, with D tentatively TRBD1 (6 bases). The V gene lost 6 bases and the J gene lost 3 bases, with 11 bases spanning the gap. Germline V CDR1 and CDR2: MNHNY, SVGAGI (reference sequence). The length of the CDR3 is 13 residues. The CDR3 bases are TGTGCCAGCAGAGCAGGGGCTGACTATGGCTACACCTTC. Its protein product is CASRAGADYGYTF.

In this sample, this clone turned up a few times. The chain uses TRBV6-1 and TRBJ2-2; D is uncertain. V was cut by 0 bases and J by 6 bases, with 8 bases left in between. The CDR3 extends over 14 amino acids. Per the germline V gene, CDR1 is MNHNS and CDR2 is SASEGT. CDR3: CASSEAVRAGELFF. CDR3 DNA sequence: TGTGCCAGCAGTGAAGCGGTTAGAGCCGGGGAGCTGTTTTTT.

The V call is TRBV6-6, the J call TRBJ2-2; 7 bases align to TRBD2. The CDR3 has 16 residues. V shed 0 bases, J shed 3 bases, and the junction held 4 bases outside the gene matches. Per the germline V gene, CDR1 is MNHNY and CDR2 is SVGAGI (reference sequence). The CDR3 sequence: CASSYSRLADTGELFF. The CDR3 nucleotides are TGTGCCAGCAGTTACTCCCGGCTAGCGGACACCGGGGAGCTGTTTTTT.

CDR3 sequence: CASSSGRSYEQYF. The CDR3 DNA sequence: TGTGCCAGCAGTTCGGGTCGCTCCTACGAGCAGTACTTC. This chain links TRBV6-5 with TRBJ2-7; D ambiguous. The CDR3 covers 13 residues. Per the germline V gene, CDR1 is MNHEY and CDR2 is SVGAGI. V lost 4 bases to trimming and J lost 0 bases, with 7 bases between them.